This T cell receptor beta chain is drawn from a study of patients and donors after allogeneic stem cell transplantation. The germline V gene has CDR1 MDHEN and CDR2 SYDVKM. V was clipped by 8 bases and J by 0 bases, with 17 bases between them. CDR3 length: 16 residues. Using its own MiXCR run on the RT-PCR reads, TCRdb lists one record per CDR3 protein. Of around 150,000 distinct CDR3 sequences in the sample, 30% to 45% were seen once. The V and J genes are TRBV28 and TRBJ1-5, with D uncertain. The clonotype was recovered from a human donor who was either an allogeneic HSCT recipient or a stem cell or donor lymphocyte infusion donor (not recorded which). It is not recorded whose cells these are; they may come from a transplant donor. The sequenced material came from blood, either unsorted or a sorted T cell fraction (not recorded which). CDR3 sequence (DNA): TGTGCCAGCCGCCTTCCTCGAGGATATAGCAATCAGCCCCAGCATTTT. It encodes CASRLPRGYSNQPQHF.